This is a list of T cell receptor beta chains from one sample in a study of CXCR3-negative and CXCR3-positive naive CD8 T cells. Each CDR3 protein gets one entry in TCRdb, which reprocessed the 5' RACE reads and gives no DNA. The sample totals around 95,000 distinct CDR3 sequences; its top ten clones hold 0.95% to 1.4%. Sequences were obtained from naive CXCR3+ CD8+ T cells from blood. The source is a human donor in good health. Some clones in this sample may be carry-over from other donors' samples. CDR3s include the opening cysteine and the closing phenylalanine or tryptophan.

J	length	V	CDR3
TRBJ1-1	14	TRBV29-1	CSVQLTGLYTEAFF
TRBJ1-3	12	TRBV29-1	CSVDSPENTIYF
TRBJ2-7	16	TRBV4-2	CASSQEAPGGSYEQYF
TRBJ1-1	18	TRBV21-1	CASSKSGRQSFMNTEAFF
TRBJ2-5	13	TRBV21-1	CASSKGAEETQYF
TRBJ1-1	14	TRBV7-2	CASSLTGEGTEAFF
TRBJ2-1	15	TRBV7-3	CASSAYEGLYNEQFF
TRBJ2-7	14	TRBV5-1	CASSFTRGSYEQYF
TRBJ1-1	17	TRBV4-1	CASSQHERQARVGEAFF
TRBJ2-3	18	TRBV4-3	CASSQDPAGVLSTDTQYF
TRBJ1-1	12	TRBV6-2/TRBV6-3	CASSTGGTEAFF
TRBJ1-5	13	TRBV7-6	CASSLRRGQPQHF
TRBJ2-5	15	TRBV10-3	CAISGRDYFEETQYF
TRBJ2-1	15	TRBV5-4	CASSFPETGDNEQFF
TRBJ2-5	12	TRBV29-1	CSVVGARETQYF
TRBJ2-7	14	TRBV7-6	CASSLGDGGYEQYF
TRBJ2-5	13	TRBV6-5	CASSQGSWETQYF
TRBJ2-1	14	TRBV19	CASSIELAYNEQFF
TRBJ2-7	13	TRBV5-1	CASSLWTGLEQYF
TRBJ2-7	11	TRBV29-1	CSVDRNYEQYF
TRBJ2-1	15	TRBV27	CASSFNAGAQNEQFF
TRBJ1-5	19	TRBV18	CASSSTPGQVGFGNQPQHF
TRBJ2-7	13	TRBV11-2	CASSLAQTYEQYF
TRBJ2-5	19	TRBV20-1	CSTNGDSGGAAPLQETQYF
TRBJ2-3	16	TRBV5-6	CASSLARGGSTDTQYF
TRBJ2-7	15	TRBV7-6	CASSSSLAGGNEQYF
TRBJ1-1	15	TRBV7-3	CASSLMGAQNTEAFF
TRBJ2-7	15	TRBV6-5	CASSYSAGETYEQYF
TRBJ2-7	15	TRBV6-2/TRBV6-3	CASSYLFQGSYEQYF
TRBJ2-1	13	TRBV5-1	CASSLASGREQFF
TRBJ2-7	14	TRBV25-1	CASRPGTRFREQYF
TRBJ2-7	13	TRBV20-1	CSARDRENYEQYF
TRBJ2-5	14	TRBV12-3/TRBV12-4	CASRGLAGGETQYF
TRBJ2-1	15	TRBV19	CASNVGLAGGNEQFF